This T cell receptor (beta chain) is from a study of CD8 T cells in Susac syndrome. Study observations and caveats: The study conceded that its TCR sequencing and HLA analysis involved relatively few individuals. Total CD8+ and CD8+ TEMRA repertoires contained 15 to 20 and five Susac-specific public clones, respectively.

The authors reverse transcribed roughly 0.5 to 1 ug RNA with random hexamers. A single record per CDR3 protein comes from TCRdb applying MiXCR to the immunoSEQ multiplex PCR reads. Among 85,000 to 120,000 distinct CDR3 sequences, approximately 94% were seen once, and the ten largest hold over 0.35%. With respect to this clonotype: No antigen is known for it.

J was trimmed by 0 bases and V by 7 bases; bases with no gene match: 9. The germline V gene has CDR1 LGHDT and CDR2 YNNKEL (reference sequence). The CDR3 has 17 amino acids. This chain links TRBV3-1 with TRBJ2-1; 10 nucleotides line up with TRBD2. Sequencing was carried out using CD8+ T cells from PBMCs. This sequence was found in a human donor with Susac syndrome. The CDR3 spells CASTGIAGGSSYNEQFF. CDR3 bases: TGTGCCAGCACGGGGATAGCGGGGGGCTCCTCCTACAATGAGCAGTTCTTC.